The source of this T cell receptor beta chain is a study of Graves' ophthalmopathy and Graves' hyperthyroidism. Study-level findings and limits: Blood also held most thyroid clonotypes expanded above 0.001 frequency.

Transcripts of RNA were the source for amplifying TCR beta CDR3 regions. The workflow started with a first-round RT-PCR run with HTBI primers and then moved on to a second-round multiplex PCR. TCRdb re-called the multiplex PCR reads through MiXCR, storing one row per CDR3 protein. The profile shows 200,000 to 250,000 distinct CDR3 sequences, 20% to 25% of them singletons. This clonotype was counted many times. Its antigen is still unknown. Excluded were patients with other autoimmune diseases, uncontrolled infections, pregnancy or lactation. Reliance was placed on clinical symptoms, serum thyroxine, TRAb, thyroid ultrasound and orbital computed tomography for diagnosis. V gave up 1 base and J gave up 3 bases, with 12 bases separating them. From germline, CDR1 is SGHVS and CDR2 FQNEAQ. The CDR3 length is 15 residues.

V is TRBV7-8 and J is TRBJ1-2; TRBD1 is a possible D gene (6 bases). Sample: peripheral blood. The sequence was obtained from a woman aged 45-65 years with Graves' ophthalmopathy. CDR3 residues: CASSLELRGDYGYTF. In DNA form, the CDR3 reads TGTGCCAGCAGCTTAGAGCTCAGGGGAGACTATGGCTACACCTTC.